One T cell receptor (beta chain) is described in this entry. The sample holds one count of this clone. Its antigen is not yet known. Within one base of it there is no much larger clone, and no base qualities were kept. In the same sample, other DNA sequences code for this CDR3. These data belong to a study of shared clonotypes between healthy human individuals (dated by TCRdb to 2019 to 2021). A note on the overall study: The cohort included a few men and a couple of women between 18 and 49 years of age. For each donor, CD4 naive and CD4 memory were each given three plates, CD8 naive was given two plates, and CD8 memory was given one plate. The study deeply sequenced blood TCR repertoires of about 5 healthy adults to estimate repertoire size and the extent of clonotype sharing between individuals. Different laboratories and diverse techniques were used to prepare libraries and sequence TCR repertoires, to increase sequencing depth and limit assay-specific biases. Per donor, leukapheresis produced somewhere between about 0.94 and 10 billion PBMCs. The study at large found these results: Based on pairwise subsampling, the degree of clonotype sharing among donors was expected to be affected by sequencing depth. Compared with non-shared clonotypes, clonotypes shared by all four sorted-subset donors had higher generation probabilities. Naive subsets generally had larger estimated clonotype richness than memory subsets. Sharing across several donors was observed for roughly 5.4% of naive CD4, around 3.5% of naive CD8, over 2% of memory CD4, and about 0.39% of memory CD8 clonotypes. Only blood was sampled, and tissue TCR repertoires likely differ from those in blood. The small number of donors limited the genetic and exposure-history diversity represented. Incomplete sequencing was indicated by rarefaction of sorted-subset datasets, despite the large sequencing depth.

Using the deep immunoSEQ assay, TCR CDR3 regions were amplified from genomic DNA by multiplex PCR. For each cell subset, the extracted genomic DNA was distributed evenly across all wells of several immunoSEQ 96-well plates, and each plate served as one replicate. For sorted subsets, around 200 ng genomic DNA, equal to tens of thousands of T cell genomes, was loaded into each replicate PCR. Purified libraries were quantified with a Qubit 3.0 fluorometer, sized on a Bioanalyzer 2100, and re-quantified with the KAPA Library Quantification kit. Every immunoSEQ 96-well plate was sequenced on a dedicated single-read 150-cycle Illumina NextSeq 550 flow cell. Per the authors' processing: The immunoSEQ output contained only junctional sequences without quality scores, so filtering could not match that applied to full-length reads. Sequences were annotated with PyIR, a Python wrapper for IgBLAST v1.9, using IMGT germline references to assign V/J genes and CDR3. Any read was removed if the V/J assignment was weak (E-value above 1e-6), the CDR3 was missing, or the read contained stop codons, out-of-frame junctions, or ambiguous translated residues. V3J clonotypes were defined by identical inferred V gene, J gene, and CDR3 amino acid sequence. To compute the percentage overlap between repertoires, the number of shared unique clonotypes was divided by the size of the smaller repertoire. Repertoire richness was assessed with RTK rarefaction, the Chao1 estimator, and Recon v2.1 estimates of unobserved clonotypes. Generation probabilities were computed with OLGA for all TCRbeta clonotypes obtained by the gDNA method from a handful of donors. Here the immuneACCESS table is served through TCRdb, limited to in-frame sequences with V and J called. Missing clones are a known gap in these copies; in checked studies unresolved V genes cover under half, and the rest lacks a known reason. D and trimming come from the DNA, and the V and J calls and clone size come from that table. The sample records some 1.5 million clones, roughly 96% of which are singletons. Jointly, the top ten make up approximately 1.1% of the sample.

The donors were healthy, HIV-negative adults with no recently reported acute infections or vaccinations. Only Caucasian adults living in Nashville, Tennessee, USA were represented among the donors. CD4+ T cells were enriched by magnetic negative selection, after which naive cells were positively selected on CD45RA and the negative fraction was taken as the memory subset. After blood collection by leukapheresis, PBMCs were isolated using Ficoll-Histopaque density gradient centrifugation and then cryopreserved in the vapor phase of liquid nitrogen. Analytical flow cytometry was used to check the purity and quantity of each magnetically sorted T cell population. From each sorted fraction, genomic DNA was isolated and quantified by UV absorbance on a Nanodrop 2000c. This TCR was sampled from a man aged 30 to 45 in good health. The sequencing input was naive CD4+ T cells sorted from blood. The sample's cell subset or site label, decoded: CD45RA+ positively selected.

The CDR3 here reads CASSLVRGGTGELFF. The nucleotide sequence is TGTGCCAGCAGCTTAGTGAGGGGAGGTACCGGGGAGCTGTTTTTT. The rearrangement joined TRBV7-8 to TRBJ2-2, and possibly TRBD2, on 6 matching bases. Trimming at the junction amounts to 1 base on V and 5 bases on J, and the germline ends lie 11 bases apart. CDR1 SGHVS and CDR2 FQNEAQ were looked up in the germline V gene. Including cysteine and phenylalanine, the CDR3 has 15 amino acids. Only the CDR3 part of the read is kept: 45 bases, read in frame from the first base.